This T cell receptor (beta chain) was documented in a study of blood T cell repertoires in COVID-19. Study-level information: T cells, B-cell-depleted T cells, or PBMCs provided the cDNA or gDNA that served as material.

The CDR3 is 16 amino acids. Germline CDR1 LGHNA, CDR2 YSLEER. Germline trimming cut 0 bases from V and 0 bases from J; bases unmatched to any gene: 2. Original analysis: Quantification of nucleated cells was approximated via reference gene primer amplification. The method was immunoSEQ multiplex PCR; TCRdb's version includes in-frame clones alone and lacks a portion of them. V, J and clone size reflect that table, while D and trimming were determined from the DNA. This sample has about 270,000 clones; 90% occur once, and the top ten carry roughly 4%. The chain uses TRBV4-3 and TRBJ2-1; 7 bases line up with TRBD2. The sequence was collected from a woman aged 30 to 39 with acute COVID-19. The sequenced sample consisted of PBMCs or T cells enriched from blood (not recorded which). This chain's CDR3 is CASSQEGGSSYNEQFF. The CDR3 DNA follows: TGCGCCAGCAGCCAAGAAGGCGGGAGCTCCTACAATGAGCAGTTCTTC.